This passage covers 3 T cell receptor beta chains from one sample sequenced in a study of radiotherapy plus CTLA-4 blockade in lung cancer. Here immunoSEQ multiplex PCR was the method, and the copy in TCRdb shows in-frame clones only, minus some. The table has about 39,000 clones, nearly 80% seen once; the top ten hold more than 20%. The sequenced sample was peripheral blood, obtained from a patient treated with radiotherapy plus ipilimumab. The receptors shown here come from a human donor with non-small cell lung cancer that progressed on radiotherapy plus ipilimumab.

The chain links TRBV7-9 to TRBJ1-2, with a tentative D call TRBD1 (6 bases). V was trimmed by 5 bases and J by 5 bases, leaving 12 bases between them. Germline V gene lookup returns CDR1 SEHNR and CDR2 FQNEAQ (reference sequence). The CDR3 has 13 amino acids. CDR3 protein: CASSLRQEYGYTF. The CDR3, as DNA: TGTGCCAGCAGCCTAAGACAGGAGTATGGCTACACCTTC.

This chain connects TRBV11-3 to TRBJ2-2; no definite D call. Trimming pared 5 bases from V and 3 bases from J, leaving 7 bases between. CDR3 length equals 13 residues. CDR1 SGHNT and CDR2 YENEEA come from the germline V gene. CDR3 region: CASSPGDTGELFF. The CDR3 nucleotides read TGTGCCAGCAGCCCAGGTGACACCGGGGAGCTGTTTTTT.

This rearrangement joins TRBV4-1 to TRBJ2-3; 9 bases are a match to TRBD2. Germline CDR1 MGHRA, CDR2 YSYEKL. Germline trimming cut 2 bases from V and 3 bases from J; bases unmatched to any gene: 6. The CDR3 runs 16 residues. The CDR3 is CASSQFWTSVTDTQYF. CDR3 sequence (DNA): TGCGCCAGCAGCCAATTCTGGACTAGCGTGACAGATACGCAGTATTTT.